This T cell receptor (beta chain) was profiled in a study of CD8+ T cells in alopecia areata. Study-level background: Tofacitinib was taken orally by treated patients, and the dose was 5 to 10 mg twice daily. General observations from the study: Scalp lesions, especially in alopecia totalis/universalis, had higher clonality than normal scalp.

Note on this clone: Its cognate antigen is unknown.

Sequencing templates came from extracted RNA that was reverse transcribed into cDNA. The data were produced by immunoSEQ multiplex PCR, yet TCRdb's version contains in-frame clones alone and is incomplete. Found here are roughly 130,000 clones, 58% of them singletons; the top ten hold 4.5%. This CDR3 region has 15 residues. V lost 0 bases and J 3 bases, leaving 11 bases between the germline ends. The germline CDR1 and CDR2 sequences are KGHSH and LQKENI. This rearrangement joins TRBV18 to TRBJ1-1; D gene uncertain. The material sequenced was CD4+ T cells sorted from blood, taken at week 0. The origin of this receptor is a human donor with alopecia areata. CDR3 residues: CASSPPGDLDTEAFF. CDR3 DNA: TGTGCCAGCTCACCACCGGGCGATTTGGACACTGAAGCTTTCTTT. The full variable domain, completed using reference TRBV18 and TRBJ1-1, is NAGVMQNPRHLVRRRGQEARLRCSPMKGHSHVYWYRQLPEEGLKFMVYLQKENIIDESGMPKERFSAEFPKEGPSILRIQQVVRGDSAAYFCASSPPGDLDTEAFFGQGTRLTVV.